Listed below are T cell receptor beta chains from one sample, sequenced in a study of blood T cell repertoires in COVID-19. TCRdb keeps only in-frame clones here, not all; method: immunoSEQ multiplex PCR. The data hold 150,000 to 200,000 clones, with 70% to 85% observed a single time. Sequencing was performed on peripheral blood. All receptors come from a woman in her twenties or thirties with acute or convalescent COVID-19. CDR3s include the opening cysteine and the closing phenylalanine or tryptophan. The D gene is left open where the match is weak. A clone size is listed for some rows: how often the clone was seen (once, few, many), or a class if it is expanded.

>TRBD1|TRBV19|TRBJ2-2|NA
TGTGCCAGTAGTATAAGGACAGGGGTAACCGGGGAGCTGTTTTTT
CASSIRTGVTGELFF
>TRBD1|TRBV27|TRBJ1-4|NA
TGTGCCAGCAGTTTCAACAGGGGGACGGGATCTAATGAAAAACTGTTTTTT
CASSFNRGTGSNEKLFF
>TRBD1|TRBV5-1|TRBJ2-2|NA
TGCGCCAGCAGCTTGGGACAGGGGGCTTCGAACACCGGGGAGCTGTTTTTT
CASSLGQGASNTGELFF
>TRBD1|TRBV18|TRBJ2-1|once
TGTGCCAGCTCACCACGAGGGACAGGGTTTTACAATGAGCAGTTCTTC
CASSPRGTGFYNEQFF
>NA|TRBV30|TRBJ2-7|NA
TGTGCCTGGAGTGTACCCCCGACTAACCCTATGCTCGAGCAGTACTTC
CAWSVPPTNPMLEQYF
>NA|TRBV10-1|TRBJ1-2|NA
TGCGCCAGCTACCGAGGGCTTGGGGACTATGGCTACACCTTC
CASYRGLGDYGYTF
>NA|TRBV13|TRBJ2-6|NA
TGTGCCAGCAGCTTTCGACAGGGGGCCAACGTCCTGACTTTC
CASSFRQGANVLTF
>TRBD1|TRBV5-1|TRBJ1-6|NA
TGCGCCAGCAGCTTGGATGGGACAGGGGTCTCACCCCTCCACTTT
CASSLDGTGVSPLHF
>TRBD1|TRBV5-6|TRBJ1-6|NA
TGTGCCAGCAGCTTCGGGACAGGGGATTCACCCCTCCACTTT
CASSFGTGDSPLHF
>TRBD1|TRBV5-1|TRBJ1-1|once
TGCGCCAGCAGCACCAGGGGGTTGTACACTGAAGCTTTCTTT
CASSTRGLYTEAFF
>NA|TRBV5-6|TRBJ1-1|NA
TGTGCCAGCAGAGGATTTGACAGGAACACTGAAGCTTTCTTT
CASRGFDRNTEAFF
>NA|TRBV7-6|TRBJ2-5|once
TGTGCCAGCAGCCCTAAGGTAGCCCAAGAGACCCAGTACTTC
CASSPKVAQETQYF
>TRBD2|TRBV2|TRBJ2-1|NA
TGTGCCAGCAGAAACCTAGCGGGGGGGCTCGGGGAGCAGTTCTTC
CASRNLAGGLGEQFF
>TRBD1|TRBV30|TRBJ2-6|NA
TGTGCCTGGAGTGGAGGGACAGGGCGTTACTCTGGGGCCAACGTCCTGACTTTC
CAWSGGTGRYSGANVLTF
>TRBD1|TRBV29-1|TRBJ1-4|NA
TGCAGCGTGCTCTTTGGGACAGGTGGGGAAAAACTGTTTTTT
CSVLFGTGGEKLFF
>NA|TRBV29-1|TRBJ1-6|NA
TGCAGCGTTGGGGAGGGGACATCACCCCTCCACTTT
CSVGEGTSPLHF
>NA|TRBV10-3|TRBJ1-1|few
TGTGCCATCAGTGAGTCTCTTGCTGGCCGGAACACTGAAGCTTTCTTT
CAISESLAGRNTEAFF
>NA|TRBV5-8|TRBJ2-3|NA
TGTGCCAGCAGCCGGGAAGGCCCAGATACGCAGTATTTT
CASSREGPDTQYF
>NA|TRBV6-5|TRBJ2-5|NA
TGTGCCAGCAGTTACTCGAGGGCCCCCGAGGGAGAGACCCAGTACTTC
CASSYSRAPEGETQYF
>NA|TRBV21-1|TRBJ1-2|few
TGTGCCAGCAGCAAAGAGGAAGGGGGCGTCCCCAATGGCTACACCTTC
CASSKEEGGVPNGYTF
>TRBD1|TRBV28|TRBJ2-7|once
TGTGCCAGCAGAGATATCCGGGACAGCAAATACGAGCAGTACTTC
CASRDIRDSKYEQYF
>TRBD2|TRBV6-2/TRBV6-3|TRBJ2-5|once
TGTGCCAGCAGCCAGACTAGCGGGGGATCTGAGACCCAGTACTTC
CASSQTSGGSETQYF
>NA|TRBV28|TRBJ1-1|NA
TGTGCCAGCGAGACATACAGGGTCGGCACTGAAGCTTTCTTT
CASETYRVGTEAFF
>TRBD1|TRBV19|TRBJ1-2|NA
TGTGCCAGTAGTAAGGGGACAGCCTCCTATGGCTACACCTTC
CASSKGTASYGYTF
>TRBD1|TRBV6-2/TRBV6-3|TRBJ1-4|NA
TGTGCCAGCAGTGACCGTCGGACAGGGAAAGCTAATGAAAAACTGTTTTTT
CASSDRRTGKANEKLFF
>TRBD2|TRBV10-1|TRBJ2-1|NA
TGCGCCAGCAGTGAGTACCTAGCGGGAAAGAACAATGAGCAGTTCTTC
CASSEYLAGKNNEQFF
>NA|TRBV5-1|TRBJ1-1|NA
TGCGCCAGCAGTCGGGGGGCGCTCCCCACTGAAGCTTTCTTT
CASSRGALPTEAFF
>NA|TRBV13|TRBJ1-3|once
TGTGCCAGCAGCTTGGGGCCCTGGGACACCATATATTTT
CASSLGPWDTIYF
>NA|TRBV4-1|TRBJ1-5|NA
TGCGCCAGCAGCCAAGATCATTCAGGACATATGGGCAATCAGCCCCAGCATTTT
CASSQDHSGHMGNQPQHF
>NA|TRBV5-1|TRBJ2-5|NA
TGCGCCAGCAGCAACGCCGGGAACGCCAAAGAGACCCAGTACTTC
CASSNAGNAKETQYF
>NA|TRBV18|TRBJ2-7|few
TGTGCCAGCTACCCTAGAAGACCGACGGAGGAGCAGTACTTC
CASYPRRPTEEQYF
>TRBD1|TRBV30|TRBJ1-5|few
TGTGCCTGGAGTACACAGGGGGATCAGCCCCAGCATTTT
CAWSTQGDQPQHF
>TRBD2|TRBV27|TRBJ2-1|NA
TGTGCCAGCACTTACAGCGGGAGGGGATACAATGAGCAGTTCTTC
CASTYSGRGYNEQFF
>NA|TRBV25-1|TRBJ2-2|NA
TGTGCCAGCAGTGATGGAGGAGACACCGGGGAGCTGTTTTTT
CASSDGGDTGELFF
>NA|TRBV12-3/TRBV12-4|TRBJ1-5|NA
TGTGCCAGCAGTCGGCAGGGTCAGCCCCAGCATTTT
CASSRQGQPQHF
>NA|TRBV28|TRBJ1-2|NA
TGTGCCAGCAGTTTATTATCCCTTCGACAGTTCATAAATGGCTACACCTTC
CASSLLSLRQFINGYTF
>NA|TRBV7-6|TRBJ1-1|NA
TGTGCCAGCAGCTATGGTCAGGTGTTAGGCACTGAAGCTTTCTTT
CASSYGQVLGTEAFF
>NA|TRBV6-2/TRBV6-3|TRBJ2-7|NA
TGTGCCAGCAGTGCCGCCCAGCGGCGTATCTCCTACGAGCAGTACTTC
CASSAAQRRISYEQYF
>NA|TRBV28|TRBJ2-7|NA
TGTGCCAGCAGTCCCCCTTTCTACGAGCAGTACTTC
CASSPPFYEQYF
>TRBD1|TRBV4-3|TRBJ2-5|NA
TGCGCCAGCAGCCAGGCCGGGACAGGGTATAACCAGTACTTC
CASSQAGTGYNQYF
>NA|TRBV28|TRBJ1-4|NA
TGTGCCAGCACGGGTAGGGAAAAACTGTTTTTT
CASTGREKLFF
>NA|TRBV6-6|TRBJ1-2|NA
TGTGCCAGCAGTTACGACGGGAATGGCTACACCTTC
CASSYDGNGYTF
>NA|TRBV7-2|TRBJ2-5|once
TGTGCCAGCAGCTCCATTGTGGGGGCGGAGACCCAGTACTTC
CASSSIVGAETQYF
>NA|TRBV4-3|TRBJ2-1|few
TGCGCCAGCAGCCAAGATCTCGGGTATGCCTACAATGAGCAGTTCTTC
CASSQDLGYAYNEQFF
>NA|TRBV5-1|TRBJ1-4|NA
TGCGCCAGCAGCTTGGGGGGGCTGGAAAAACTGTTTTTT
CASSLGGLEKLFF
>NA|TRBV28|TRBJ2-5|many
TGTGCCAGCAGTTTATACCAGGGCGACGTAGAGACCCAGTACTTC
CASSLYQGDVETQYF
>TRBD2|TRBV2|TRBJ2-3|NA
TGTGCCAGCAGTGAATTACTAGCGGGAGGGCCTGGCACAGATACGCAGTATTTT
CASSELLAGGPGTDTQYF
>NA|TRBV5-4|TRBJ2-7|NA
TGTGCCAGCAGCCCCCAGGGTTGGGACGAGCAGTACTTC
CASSPQGWDEQYF
>NA|TRBV7-3|TRBJ1-1|NA
TGTGCCAGCAGCCTGTCGGGGGGGTCGAACACTGAAGCTTTCTTT
CASSLSGGSNTEAFF
>NA|TRBV5-1|TRBJ1-6|NA
TGCGCCAGCAGACAGGTCCATAATTCACCCCTCCACTTT
CASRQVHNSPLHF
>NA|TRBV29-1|TRBJ1-5|NA
TGCAGCGTTGGAGGTAGCAATCAGCCCCAGCATTTT
CSVGGSNQPQHF
>TRBD2|TRBV7-8|TRBJ2-7|NA
TGTGCCAGCAGCCGCCTAGCGGGACCTACCTACGAGCAGTACTTC
CASSRLAGPTYEQYF
>TRBD2|TRBV29-1|TRBJ2-3|NA
TGCAGCGTTGTTCTCGGGGCGGGAGGAAGCACAGATACGCAGTATTTT
CSVVLGAGGSTDTQYF
>TRBD1|TRBV5-1|TRBJ1-5|NA
TGCGCCAGCAGCGAAGGGACAGGGCAACCAGCCCAGCCCCAGCATTTT
CASSEGTGQPAQPQHF
>TRBD1|TRBV27|TRBJ1-1|NA
TGTGCCAGCAGTTCCCCCCTCCAGACAGGGCCTAGGGGGAACACTGAAGCTTTCTTT
CASSSPLQTGPRGNTEAFF
>NA|TRBV28|TRBJ1-1|NA
TGTGCCAGCAGCCCCTCTTGGGGGGAGCCTGAAGAAGCTTTCTTT
CASSPSWGEPEEAFF
>NA|TRBV28|TRBJ1-1|NA
TGTGCCAGCAGTTTTGAGCAGGCGGGCACTGAAGCTTTCTTT
CASSFEQAGTEAFF
>NA|TRBV4-3|TRBJ2-3|NA
TGCGCCAGCAGCCGAAACCTACCAGATACGCAGTATTTT
CASSRNLPDTQYF